This T cell receptor (beta chain) originates from a study of memory B cells and T cells in multiple sclerosis. As for this clone: The antigen remains undetermined.

Study observations and caveats: Normalization was needed because clone-set size differences affected shared clonotype counts.

The assay was immunoSEQ multiplex PCR, and TCRdb's table has in-frame clones only and misses some. In the table there are several thousand clones, about 60% of which are singletons. The receptor comes from a human donor with multiple sclerosis. Specimen: memory (CD45RO+) CD8+ T cells from blood.

CDR3 residues: CASSLVSGGINEQFF. The CDR3 DNA reads as TGTGCCAGCAGCTTGGTCTCGGGGGGAATCAATGAGCAGTTCTTC. The gene calls are TRBV5-4 and TRBJ2-1; 7 positions match TRBD2. The CDR3 length is 15 residues. Germline V gives CDR1 SGHNT, CDR2 YYREEE (reference sequence). J gave up 6 bases and V 0 bases, and 6 bases lay outside the gene matches.